The source of this TCR beta chain is a study of T cell changes during pregnancy in multiple sclerosis. Germline CDR1 reads MDHEN; CDR2 reads SYDVKM. The CDR3 extends over 17 amino acids. V gave up 1 base and J gave up 6 bases; unmatched junction bases: 9. Libraries were prepared by immunoSEQ multiplex PCR; TCRdb keeps only in-frame clonotypes and omits some of them. This table holds under 40,000 clones, 90% found once. The clonotype was recovered from a female donor in good health, enrolled as a control in a pregnancy study. The chain carries TRBV28 and TRBJ1-4; 9 bases are shared with TRBD1. Sequencing used peripheral blood, obtained in the third trimester of pregnancy. CDR3 protein: CASSLYRGQGVYEKLFF. Written as DNA, the CDR3 is TGTGCCAGCAGTTTATACCGGGGACAGGGCGTATATGAAAAACTGTTTTTT.